A selection of T cell receptor beta chains follows, all from one sample in a study of T cell responses to AZD1222 COVID-19 vaccine. The data were produced by immunoSEQ multiplex PCR, yet TCRdb's version contains in-frame clones alone and is incomplete. The sample includes 150,000 or so clones, approximately 91% of them seen just once. The sequenced sample was peripheral blood, obtained 28 days after the second AZD1222 dose. Every receptor here comes from an adult who received the AZD1222 COVID-19 vaccine. Both conserved end residues are part of each CDR3. The D gene is left open where the match is weak. Clone size is stated in some rows and not others, as once, few, many or a class when expanded.

NA	TRBV5-6	TRBJ1-2	NA	TGTGCCAGCAGCTCATTAGGGGGGCATGGCTATGGCTACACCTTC	CASSSLGGHGYGYTF
NA	TRBV7-3	TRBJ2-7	NA	TGTGCCAGCAGCCCCGGGACGGATTCCTACGAGCAGTACTTC	CASSPGTDSYEQYF
once	TRBV29-1	TRBJ1-5	NA	TGCAGCGTTTCTACAGGGAGCAATCAGCCCCAGCATTTT	CSVSTGSNQPQHF
NA	TRBV25-1	TRBJ1-6	NA	TGTGCCAGCAGTGGGCAAGGGGAAGTCAATTCACCCCTCCACTTT	CASSGQGEVNSPLHF
NA	TRBV27	TRBJ1-1	TRBD1	TGTGCCAGCAGTGAAAGGACAGGGCCTTTGGCTGAAGCTTTCTTT	CASSERTGPLAEAFF
NA	TRBV11-1	TRBJ2-7	TRBD1	TGTGCCAGCAGCTTCGGACAGGGGGGATCCTACGAGCAGTACTTC	CASSFGQGGSYEQYF
NA	TRBV10-3	TRBJ2-7	TRBD2	TGTGCCATCAGGGGGGGACTAGCGGGAGACGAGCAGTACTTC	CAIRGGLAGDEQYF
NA	TRBV7-9	TRBJ1-1	NA	TGTGCCAGCAGCCAGGTCAACACTGAAGCTTTCTTT	CASSQVNTEAFF
once	TRBV29-1	TRBJ2-7	TRBD2	TGCAGCGCCGTGGTGGCGCACCGGGAGGGGGCCTACGAGCAGTACTTC	CSAVVAHREGAYEQYF
NA	TRBV29-1	TRBJ2-7	TRBD1	TGCAGCGTTGTATTGTGGACAGGGGGCTACGAGCAGTACTTC	CSVVLWTGGYEQYF
NA	TRBV3-1/TRBV3-2	TRBJ1-1	NA	TGTGCCAGCAGCCCCGCCCCAGATTTGAACACTGAAGCTTTCTTT	CASSPAPDLNTEAFF
NA	TRBV7-9	TRBJ2-3	TRBD2	TGTGCCAGCAGCGGGACTAGCGGATACACAGATACGCAGTATTTT	CASSGTSGYTDTQYF
NA	TRBV6-1	TRBJ1-5	NA	TGTGCCAGCAGTGAAGGTTCTGGGGAAAGCAATCAGCCCCAGCATTTT	CASSEGSGESNQPQHF
once	TRBV29-1	TRBJ1-2	NA	TGCAGCGTTGAAAAGAAAAGCTATGGCTACACCTTC	CSVEKKSYGYTF
NA	TRBV18	TRBJ2-7	TRBD1	TGTGCCAGCTCACTCGGACAGGGAATCGACGAGCAGTACTTC	CASSLGQGIDEQYF
NA	TRBV9	TRBJ2-3	NA	TGTGCCAGCAGCCCCCCCCCGACTGAGCCCACAGATACGCAGTATTTT	CASSPPPTEPTDTQYF
NA	TRBV5-4	TRBJ2-2	NA	TGTGCCAGCAGCCCCAGGACGCACGAGGAGCTGTTTTTT	CASSPRTHEELFF
NA	TRBV9	TRBJ1-1	NA	TGTGCCAGCAGCGGAGGGACAAAAAACACTGAAGCTTTCTTT	CASSGGTKNTEAFF
NA	TRBV7-9	TRBJ1-4	NA	TGTGCCAGCAGCTTAGTAGCCAGACCTGAAAAACTGTTTTTT	CASSLVARPEKLFF
NA	TRBV5-1	TRBJ2-7	NA	TGCGCCAGCAGCTTGGGCCGGGGTAGCGCCTACGAGCAGTACTTC	CASSLGRGSAYEQYF
once	TRBV6-2/TRBV6-3	TRBJ2-4	NA	TGTGCCAGCAGTTACTCGATCGGGCTTCCGACTCAGTACTTC	CASSYSIGLPTQYF
NA	TRBV3-1/TRBV3-2	TRBJ1-6	TRBD1	TGTGCCAGCAGCCAAGAGAAGGGGGCGGATTCACCCCTCCACTTT	CASSQEKGADSPLHF
few	TRBV19	TRBJ2-3	NA	TGTGCCAGTAAACATAGGCAGCGGACAGATACGCAGTATTTT	CASKHRQRTDTQYF
NA	TRBV6-5	TRBJ1-3	NA	TGTGCCAGCACCACATCCCATGGAAACACCATATATTTT	CASTTSHGNTIYF
NA	TRBV7-9	TRBJ1-1	NA	TGTGCCAGCAGCTTAGGCCAGTTTAACACTGAAGCTTTCTTT	CASSLGQFNTEAFF
NA	TRBV7-9	TRBJ2-7	NA	TGTGCCAGCAGCTTAGGCTCCTACGAGCAGTACTTC	CASSLGSYEQYF
NA	TRBV29-1	TRBJ2-7	NA	TGCAGCGTTGAGACAAGGAAACCCTACGAGCAGTACTTC	CSVETRKPYEQYF
NA	TRBV24-1	TRBJ2-2	TRBD2	TGTGCCACCAGTGGGACTAGCGGGCGCACCGGGGAGCTGTTTTTT	CATSGTSGRTGELFF
NA	TRBV7-9	TRBJ2-7	NA	TGTGCCAGCAGCTTGGTCCTTTACGAGCAGTACTTC	CASSLVLYEQYF
once	TRBV10-2	TRBJ1-6	NA	TGCGCCAGCAGTGAGCTAAGGGGAACTCGATCACCCCTCCACTTT	CASSELRGTRSPLHF
few	TRBV7-6	TRBJ2-1	NA	TGTGCCAGCAGCTTCGGACATAGCTCCTACAATGAGCAGTTCTTC	CASSFGHSSYNEQFF
NA	TRBV2	TRBJ1-5	TRBD1	TGTGCCAGCAGCCAGGGGGCGCCAAGCAATCAGCCCCAGCATTTT	CASSQGAPSNQPQHF
NA	TRBV11-2	TRBJ2-4	NA	TGTGCCAGCAGCTCACAGGGAAGGGGCATTCAGTACTTC	CASSSQGRGIQYF
NA	TRBV20-1	TRBJ2-5	NA	TGCAGTGCTACTGACAGAGCTCAAGAGACCCAGTACTTC	CSATDRAQETQYF
NA	TRBV2	TRBJ2-3	NA	TGTGCCAGCAATAATGGGTTCACAGATACGCAGTATTTT	CASNNGFTDTQYF
NA	TRBV5-1	TRBJ2-5	NA	TGCGCCAGCAGACCCCGGGGCCAGACCGGAGAGACCCAGTACTTC	CASRPRGQTGETQYF
NA	TRBV5-8	TRBJ1-2	NA	TGTGCCAGCAGCTTGCCCAACTATGGCTACACCTTC	CASSLPNYGYTF
NA	TRBV25-1	TRBJ2-2	TRBD1	TGTGCCAGCAGTGGGAACAGGGGCGGGACCGGGGAGCTGTTTTTT	CASSGNRGGTGELFF
NA	TRBV11-3	TRBJ2-3	NA	TGTGCCAGCAGCTTAGGAGGGAGTAGCACAGATACGCAGTATTTT	CASSLGGSSTDTQYF
NA	TRBV16	TRBJ2-5	NA	TGTGCCAGCAGCCAATCCACAGTGACGGAGACCCAGTACTTC	CASSQSTVTETQYF
NA	TRBV14	TRBJ2-7	TRBD2	TGTGCCAGCAGCCAACGTGGGGCGGCCGGACTAGCGAAGATCTACGAGCAGTACTTC	CASSQRGAAGLAKIYEQYF
NA	TRBV6-1	TRBJ1-1	NA	TGTGCCAGCAGTGAACAGGCGATGAACACTGAAGCTTTCTTT	CASSEQAMNTEAFF
NA	TRBV27	TRBJ1-4	NA	TGTGCCAGCAGTCTAGGGACGGTCCATGAAAAACTGTTTTTT	CASSLGTVHEKLFF
NA	TRBV29-1	TRBJ2-1	TRBD2	TGCAGCGTATGGGGGACTAGCGCTTACAATGAGCAGTTCTTC	CSVWGTSAYNEQFF
NA	TRBV5-5	TRBJ1-6	NA	TGTGCCAGCAGCTTTGAACTCGGGAATTCACCCCTCCACTTT	CASSFELGNSPLHF
few	TRBV27	TRBJ2-3	TRBD1	TGTGCCAGCAGTCTGACAGGGTTTGGCACAGATACGCAGTATTTT	CASSLTGFGTDTQYF
NA	TRBV6-5	TRBJ2-7	TRBD2	TGTGCCAGCAGCGAGCGGGAGGGGGACTACGAGCAGTACTTC	CASSEREGDYEQYF
NA	TRBV7-9	TRBJ1-6	NA	TGTGCCAGCAGCTTAGACGCCTTTAGGGACGGATTTAATTCACCCCTCCACTTT	CASSLDAFRDGFNSPLHF
once	TRBV4-2	TRBJ2-7	NA	TGTGCCAGCAGCCAAGGGGGGATGGGGGGCGCCCCCTACGAGCAGTACTTC	CASSQGGMGGAPYEQYF
NA	TRBV9	TRBJ1-1	NA	TGTGCCAGCAGCGTAGTTATAGCGAACACTGAAGCTTTCTTT	CASSVVIANTEAFF
NA	TRBV18	TRBJ2-7	NA	TGTGCCAGCTCACCAAATCCTTCGTACGAGCAGTACTTC	CASSPNPSYEQYF
NA	TRBV27	TRBJ1-1	NA	TGTGCCAGCAGCAACCCCAGGGGCGCTGAAGCTTTCTTT	CASSNPRGAEAFF
NA	TRBV15	TRBJ2-7	NA	TGTGCCACCAGCACCCGAGGCGGGGTAACCTACGAGCAGTACTTC	CATSTRGGVTYEQYF